Included here is one T cell receptor beta chain sequence, with context. The sample is drawn from a study of T cells in Graves' hyperthyroidism and ophthalmopathy. Study at large: Peripheral blood draws took place at initial diagnosis, ahead of any treatment.

With duration under 3 months, ophthalmopathy was active: Clinical Activity Score at least 3, NOSPECS at least 4. Together with thyroid ultrasound, orbital computed tomography, serum thyroxine and TRAb, clinical symptoms were used for diagnoses. Source material for PBMCs was less than 12 ml fresh peripheral blood. RNA transcripts were the template for amplifying TCR beta CDR3 regions. A first-round RT-PCR of the TCR CDR3 used the HTBI primer set. TCRdb reprocessed the multiplex PCR reads with MiXCR, giving one entry per CDR3 protein. Of some 350,000 distinct CDR3 sequences in the sample, roughly 13% were seen once. This CDR3 region has 16 residues. The V and J ends lost 3 bases and 1 base respectively, with 12 bases between them. Germline assignment: CDR1 SNHLY and CDR2 FYNNEI.

This TCR came from a woman in her forties with Graves' ophthalmopathy. Sequences were obtained from blood. This chain connects TRBV2 to TRBJ2-2; D is uncertain. CDR3 in amino acids: CASSDDPALNTGELFF. The CDR3 coding sequence is TGTGCCAGCAGTGACGATCCCGCATTGAACACCGGGGAGCTGTTTTTT.